The source of this TCR beta chain is a study of CD8 T cells in Susac syndrome. The CD8+ and CD4+ T cells were isolated magnetically using a negative isolation approach, whereas the TEMRA cells were enriched by FACS. Study-wide points: By the study's own acknowledgment, its TCR sequencing and HLA analysis included relatively few individuals.

Details on this clonotype: As yet, its antigen is unknown.

It was with random hexamers that roughly 0.5 to 1 ug RNA was reverse transcribed. Amplification of TCR beta CDR3 by immunoSEQ multiplex PCR spanned 54 Vbeta and 13 Jbeta. TCRdb used MiXCR to reprocess the immunoSEQ multiplex PCR reads, holding one entry per CDR3 protein. This table holds about 300,000 distinct CDR3 sequences, 70% to 90% found once. The receptor's source is a human donor with multiple sclerosis. Sequenced material: CD8+ T cells from PBMCs.

The CDR3 region is CASSPWPEGLYEQYF. Written as DNA, the CDR3 is TGTGCCAGCAGCCCATGGCCGGAGGGCCTCTACGAGCAGTACTTC. The chain links TRBV7-9 to TRBJ2-7; D may be TRBD2 (6 bases). CDR1 SEHNR and CDR2 FQNEAQ come from the germline V gene (reference sequence). CDR3 size: 15 residues. Trimming cost V 5 bases and J 3 bases, with 17 bases left between them.